This T cell receptor (beta chain) was recovered during a study of CD8 T cells in ankylosing spondylitis. Making use of molecular barcodes, quantitative 5'-RACE generated TCR beta libraries. TCRdb re-analysed the 5' RACE reads in MiXCR, keeping a single row per CDR3 protein. The sample contains approximately 200,000 distinct CDR3 sequences, about 13% of which appear only once. This clonotype was seen a handful of times. The antigen is unknown. Overall study results and limits: In ankylosing spondylitis blood, a motif of several highly homologous TCR beta variants appeared characteristic.

The origin of this receptor is a male donor with ankylosing spondylitis or in good health (not recorded which). Sequencing input: blood, either unsorted or a sorted T cell fraction (not recorded which).

Written as DNA, the CDR3 is TGTGCCAGCAGGTACATAGCGGGAGCCGTAGATACGCAGTATTTT. This encodes CASRYIAGAVDTQYF. This chain uses TRBV7-9 with TRBJ2-3; the match to TRBD2 covers 9 bases. Germline V gives CDR1 SEHNR, CDR2 FQNEAQ (reference sequence). The CDR3 length is 15 residues. V shed 6 bases, J shed 5 bases, and the junction held 9 bases outside the gene matches.